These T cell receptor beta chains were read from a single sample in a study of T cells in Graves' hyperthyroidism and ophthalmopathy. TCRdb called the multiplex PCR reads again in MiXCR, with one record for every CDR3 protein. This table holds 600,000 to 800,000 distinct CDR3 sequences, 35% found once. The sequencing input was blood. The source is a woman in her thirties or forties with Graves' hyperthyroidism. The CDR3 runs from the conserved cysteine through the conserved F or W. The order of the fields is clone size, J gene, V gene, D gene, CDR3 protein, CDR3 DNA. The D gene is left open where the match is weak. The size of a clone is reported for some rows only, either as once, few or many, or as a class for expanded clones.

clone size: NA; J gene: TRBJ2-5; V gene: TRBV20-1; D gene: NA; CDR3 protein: CSAQKAAGYNEQYF; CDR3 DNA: TGCAGTGCTCAGAAAGCCGCGGGGTACAATGAGCAGTACTTC
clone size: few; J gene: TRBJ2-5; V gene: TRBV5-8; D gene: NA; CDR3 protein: CASGSSFRLEETQYF; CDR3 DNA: TGTGCCAGCGGATCCTCTTTCCGACTGGAAGAGACCCAGTACTTC
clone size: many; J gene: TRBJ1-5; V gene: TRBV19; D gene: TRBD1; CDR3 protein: CASMSVQGGDNQPQHF; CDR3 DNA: TGTGCCAGTATGTCGGTCCAGGGGGGTGACAATCAGCCCCAGCATTTT
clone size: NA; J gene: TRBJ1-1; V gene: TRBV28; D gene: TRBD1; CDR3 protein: CASSLKQGVVAEAFF; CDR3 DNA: TGTGCCAGCAGTTTAAAGCAGGGGGTCGTCGCTGAAGCTTTCTTT
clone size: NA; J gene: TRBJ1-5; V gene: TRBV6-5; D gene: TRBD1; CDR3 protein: CASRAEQGIRNQPQHF; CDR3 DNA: TGTGCCAGCAGGGCTGAACAGGGGATAAGGAATCAGCCCCAGCATTTT
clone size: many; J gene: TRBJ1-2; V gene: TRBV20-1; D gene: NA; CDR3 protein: CSAELRVSNYGYTF; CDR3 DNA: TGCAGTGCTGAGCTAAGGGTGTCAAACTATGGCTACACCTTC
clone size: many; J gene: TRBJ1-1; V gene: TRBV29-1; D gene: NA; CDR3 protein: CSVSQQGTEAFF; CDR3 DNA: TGCAGCGTCTCCCAACAGGGAACTGAAGCTTTCTTT
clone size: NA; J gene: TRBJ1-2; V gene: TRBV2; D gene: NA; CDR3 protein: CASRGGTDVYGYTF; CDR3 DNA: TGTGCCAGCAGGGGGGGGACGGACGTCTATGGCTACACCTTC
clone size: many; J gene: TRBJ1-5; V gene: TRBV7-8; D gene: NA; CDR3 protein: CASKPRRGEMNQPQHF; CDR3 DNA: TGTGCCAGCAAGCCCAGACGCGGGGAAATGAATCAGCCCCAGCATTTT
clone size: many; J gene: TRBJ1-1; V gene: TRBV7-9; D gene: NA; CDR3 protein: CASSSQGTGTEAFF; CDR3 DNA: TGTGCCAGCAGCTCCCAGGGCACGGGCACTGAAGCTTTCTTT
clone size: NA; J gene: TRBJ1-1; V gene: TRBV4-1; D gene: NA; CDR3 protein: CASSPDQAGGTEAFF; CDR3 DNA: TGCGCCAGCAGCCCAGATCAGGCGGGGGGAACTGAAGCTTTCTTT
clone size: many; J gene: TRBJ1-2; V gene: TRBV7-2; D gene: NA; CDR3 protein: CASSLGVGLSYGYTF; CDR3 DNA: TGTGCCAGCAGCTTAGGGGTGGGACTTTCCTATGGCTACACCTTC
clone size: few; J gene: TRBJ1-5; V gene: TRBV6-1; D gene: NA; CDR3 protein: CASSRTQPNQPQHF; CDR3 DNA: TGTGCCAGCAGTCGAACCCAACCCAATCAGCCCCAGCATTTT
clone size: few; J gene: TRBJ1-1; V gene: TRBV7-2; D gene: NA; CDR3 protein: CASSLEGLEDTEAFF; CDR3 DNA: TGTGCCAGCAGCTTAGAAGGACTCGAGGACACTGAAGCTTTCTTT
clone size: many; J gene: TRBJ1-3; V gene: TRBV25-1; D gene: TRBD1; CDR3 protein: CASSELLTGGRNTIYF; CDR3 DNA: TGTGCCAGCAGTGAACTCTTGACAGGGGGAAGAAACACCATATATTTT
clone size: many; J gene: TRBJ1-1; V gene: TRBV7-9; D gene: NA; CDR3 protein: CASSFAPTGNTEAFF; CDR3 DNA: TGTGCCAGCAGCTTCGCACCTACAGGGAACACTGAAGCTTTCTTT
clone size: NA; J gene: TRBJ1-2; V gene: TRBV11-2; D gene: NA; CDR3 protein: CASSPDFGGYTF; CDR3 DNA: TGTGCCAGCAGCCCGGACTTTGGAGGCTACACCTTC
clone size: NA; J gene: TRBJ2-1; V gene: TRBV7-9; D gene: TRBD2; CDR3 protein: CASSPGLGREQFF; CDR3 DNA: TGTGCCAGCAGCCCGGGACTAGGCCGTGAGCAGTTCTTC
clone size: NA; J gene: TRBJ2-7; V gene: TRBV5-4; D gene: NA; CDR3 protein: CASSSPQPYEQYF; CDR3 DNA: TGTGCCAGCAGCTCCCCCCAACCCTACGAGCAGTACTTC
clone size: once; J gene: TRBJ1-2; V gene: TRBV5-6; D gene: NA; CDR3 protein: CASSGPGLSSGNTF; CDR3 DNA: TGTGCCAGCAGCGGACCGGGACTGAGCTCTGGAAACACCTTC
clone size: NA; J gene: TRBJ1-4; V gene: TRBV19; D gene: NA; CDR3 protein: CASSIDSYQNEKLFF; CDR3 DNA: TGTGCCAGTAGTATTGACAGTTACCAGAATGAAAAACTGTTTTTT
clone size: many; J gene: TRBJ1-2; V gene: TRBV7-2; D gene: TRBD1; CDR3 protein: CASSSYDRAYGYTF; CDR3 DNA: TGTGCCAGCAGTTCCTATGACAGGGCGTATGGCTACACCTTC